Listed here is a single T cell receptor (beta chain). The data stem from a study of blood T cell repertoires in COVID-19. Authors' data handling: From reference gene primer amplification, estimates of nucleated cell counts were derived. The repertoire was sequenced with immunoSEQ multiplex PCR; TCRdb's copy has only in-frame clones and lacks some. That table is the source of V, J and clone size, and D and trimming were worked out from the DNA. Of about 110,000 clones listed, 84% were seen once; the top ten hold more than 13%. Germline V gives CDR1 SGHTA, CDR2 FQGTGA. With 5 bases removed from V and 2 bases from J, the gap between germline ends came to 17 bases. The CDR3 covers 16 residues.

Sequencing input: peripheral blood. The receptor was isolated from a woman aged 60-75 years with acute or convalescent COVID-19. V gene TRBV7-3 combines with J gene TRBJ2-3, with D hard to call. The CDR3 region has the DNA TGTGCCAGCAGCGTAAACTACCTTAGTATCACAGATACGCAGTATTTT. Its translation is CASSVNYLSITDTQYF.